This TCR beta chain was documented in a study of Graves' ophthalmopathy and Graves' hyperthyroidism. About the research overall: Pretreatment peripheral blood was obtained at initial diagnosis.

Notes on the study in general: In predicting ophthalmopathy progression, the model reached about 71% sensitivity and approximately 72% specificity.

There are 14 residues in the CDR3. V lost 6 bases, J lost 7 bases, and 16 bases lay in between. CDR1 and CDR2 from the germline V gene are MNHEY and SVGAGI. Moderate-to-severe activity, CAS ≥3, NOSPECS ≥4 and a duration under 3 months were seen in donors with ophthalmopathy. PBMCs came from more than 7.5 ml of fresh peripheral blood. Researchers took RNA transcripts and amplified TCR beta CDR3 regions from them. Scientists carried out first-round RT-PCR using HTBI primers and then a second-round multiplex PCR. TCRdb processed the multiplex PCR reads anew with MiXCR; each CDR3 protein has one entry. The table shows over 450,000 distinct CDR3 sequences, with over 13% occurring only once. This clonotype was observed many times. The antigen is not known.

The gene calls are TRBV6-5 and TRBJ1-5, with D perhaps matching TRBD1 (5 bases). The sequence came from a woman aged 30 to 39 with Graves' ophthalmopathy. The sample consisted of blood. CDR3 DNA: TGTGCCAGCAGAACTACAGGTGGGGGGCAGCCCCAGCATTTT. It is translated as CASRTTGGGQPQHF.